This TCR beta chain derives from a study of T cells in localized non-small cell lung cancer (dated by TCRdb to between 2020 and 2021). A note on the overall study: T cell repertoires of about 230 early-stage NSCLC patients were analyzed, with tumors being compared against uninvolved tumor-adjacent lungs. All 250 or so NSCLC patients in the cohort were treatment-naive and had localized lung tumors that were resected. Of the NSCLC patients, 120 to 150 were male and approximately 110 were female, and the mean age was approximately 66 years.

At diagnosis, tumor, uninvolved tumor-adjacent lung and peripheral blood were collected and then preserved as a mix of FFPE and fresh-frozen material. For TCR repertoire profiling, the blood samples were analyzed as peripheral blood mononuclear cells. The immunoSEQ Assay was used to sequence TCR beta CDR3 regions from DNA. In the paper's pipeline: T cell density was computed as TCR beta template counts normalized to usable DNA estimated by amplifying housekeeping genes. Richness was estimated using the preseqR package, with extrapolation to 400,000 templates for PBMC samples and to 120,000 templates for tissue samples. Clonality was taken to be one minus Pielou's evenness. Tissue-enriched TCRs were identified through differential abundance testing performed on productive amino-acid clonotypes, with a minimum total count of 5 and an alpha of 0.1. Repertoire overlap between compartments was quantified with the Jaccard Index and Morisita Overlap Index. GLIPH clustered TCR beta CDR3s with public tetramer-defined viral CDR3s; viral motifs required at least three viral sequences plus V-gene enrichment. The clones in this table, taken by TCRdb from immuneACCESS, are in-frame only. Not every clone is retained; where verified, under half of the shortfall comes from an unresolved V gene, and the cause of the rest is unknown. From that table come the V and J calls and clone size; the DNA was used to work out D and trimming. The sample table lists about 33,000 clones, 90% to 95% of them with a count of one. The ten top clones hold under 6% of the sample.

The CDR3 numbers 19 residues from cysteine through phenylalanine. Only the CDR3 part of the read is kept: 57 bases, read in frame from the first base. V is shortened by 0 bases, J by 6 bases, and the region joining them spans 25 bases. Taken from the germline V gene, the CDR1 and CDR2 loops are MNHNS and SASEGT. Summary of the overall study and its limitations: Of the top 100 tumor clones, a median of approximately 60 were detected in paired uninvolved adjacent lung; under 35 were also among that lung's top 100. Because multi-region tumor sequencing was not done, intratumor heterogeneity could not be ruled out. Uninvolved tumor-adjacent lung showed the highest T cell clonality, higher than tumor, which suggests more focused antigenic responses in the uninvolved tumor-adjacent lung. Because the study design was exploratory, TCR variables were selected using unadjusted p-values without false-discovery rate correction. Higher blood T cell density associated with longer overall survival, while higher adjacent-lung clonality associated with shorter survival.

With respect to this clone: This clone's antigen is unknown. No qualities accompany the bases; no much larger clone lies one base away.

This chain joins TRBV6-1 to TRBJ2-3, with the D gene uncertain. This clonotype was sampled from a man aged 35-69 years with stage II lung adenocarcinoma. Specimen: PBMCs, collected before any cancer treatment. The CDR3 sequence is CASSEALRTAEPARDTQYF. The base sequence is TGTGCCAGCAGTGAAGCGCTTCGGACGGCGGAGCCAGCACGGGATACGCAGTATTTT.